Reported below is one TCR beta chain. At least ten counts were recorded for this clonotype. Its antigen specificity is not known. No much larger clone exists at a distance of one base, and base qualities are not known. The source of the sample is a study of neurological immune-mediated disorders (dated by TCRdb to the late 2010s). About the full investigation: Among the approximately 34 multiple sclerosis patients, relapsing-remitting MS accounted for around 30 and secondary progressive MS accounted for 3. The roughly 110 TCR-beta libraries covered PBMC samples along with longitudinal samples, technical triplicates, and paired sorted CD4+ and CD8+ T-cell subsets. The cohort comprised roughly 69 subjects: some 14 HAM/TSP patients, roughly 34 multiple sclerosis patients and about 20 healthy controls. The study compared peripheral blood TCR-beta repertoires of HTLV-I-associated myelopathy (HAM/TSP) patients, multiple sclerosis patients and healthy controls using UMI-based sequencing.

For sorted-subset TCR libraries, about 1 million sorted CD4+ or CD8+ T cells were used. Multiple sclerosis patients were enrolled in a US clinical protocol evaluating disease progression by magnetic resonance imaging. PBMCs were separated from peripheral blood using Ficoll-Hypaque density gradient centrifugation and then cryopreserved in liquid nitrogen. Paired sorted CD4+ and CD8+ subsets came from healthy controls, HAM/TSP patients and MS patients. cDNA synthesis used template-switch 5'RACE with a primer carrying a 10-nucleotide random unique molecular identifier tagging each TCR transcript. Over 170 million TCR-beta sequences, covering 15-18 subjects, were produced in each sequencing run. Total RNA was extracted with the RNeasy kit. The KAPA Real-time Library Amplification kit was used to amplify TCR-beta VDJ regions with primers targeting the TCR constant region and the 5'RACE anchor. A first PCR added sample indexes and Illumina adaptors, after which a second PCR increased the library yield. After Ampure bead purification, the roughly 650 bp TCR product was size-selected on a 2% E-gel SizeSelection system. Before pooling, library quality was assessed on a Bioanalyzer, concentration was determined with Qubit, and library quantification was performed with the Kapa Library Quantification kit. An Illumina HiSeq 2500 was used to sequence the libraries paired-end at 2 x 150 bp. To increase sequence diversity, 25-30% phiX was spiked into each library pool. As for how the authors treated the data: The UMI-based MiGEC pipeline processed quality-filtered reads and removed over 90% of raw TCR sequences during error correction. VDJ genes were aligned to IMGT germline references, and each clonotype was defined by a unique CDR3 amino acid sequence together with V-J genes. Clonal expansion, Shannon diversity and CDR3 relatedness were evaluated with VDJtools (CalcPairwiseDistances, ClusterSamples), while phylogenetic trees were built in CLCbio workbench. A clone was classed as expanded if it had 8 or more unique UMIs, a cutoff based on coefficient-of-variation modelling across technical triplicates. The public reads were quality trimmed at Q25 with fastp and then assembled into clones with MiXCR by TCRdb, keeping productive beta chains. Rows merge per CDR3 protein into single entries with the most common DNA and genes. These V and J calls rely on TCRdb rather than the paper's analysis. The sample table shows roughly 48,000 distinct CDR3 sequences, and about 5% are seen once. The top ten hold approximately 1.5% of the sample.

Study-level results and caveats: No association of the MS cluster with clinical or MRI features was observed, and the need for larger cohorts was stated by the authors. In a phylogenetic analysis, the repertoires of 18 out of 34 MS patients fell into a single cluster of related CDR3 sequences, pointing to a possible signature at the repertoire level. Across subjects, expanded clones never shared an identical CDR3 amino acid sequence, which suggests that the TCR-beta repertoires in every group were private. TCR clonal expansion was highest in HAM/TSP patients and lowest in MS patients, with MS patients falling below even healthy controls.

The CDR3, cysteine through phenylalanine, is 15 amino acids long. The kept DNA is CDR3 alone, 45 bases in frame from the first base. Reading the germline V gene gives CDR1 SGDLS and CDR2 YYNGEE. V loses 3 bases of germline sequence and J loses 2 bases, and the interval between the two ends is 14 bases. The receptor's source is a young woman with multiple sclerosis. The sequenced sample consisted of CD4+ T cells from blood. The chain links TRBV9 with TRBJ1-2; the D gene is unclear. The DNA reads TGTGCCAGCAGCGCCCCCATATCACAAAACTATGGCTACACCTTC. Translated, it reads CASSAPISQNYGYTF.